This T cell receptor beta chain is drawn from a study of blood T cell repertoires in COVID-19 (dated by TCRdb to 2019 to 2021). About the study as a whole: Collaborator samples came from the United States, Italy and Spain and covered acute and convalescent phases of COVID-19. A de-identified subject ID, COVID-19 status, age in years and sex were almost always included in the sample metadata. The dataset comprised deeply sampled blood TCRbeta repertoires from subjects exposed to, actively infected with, or recovered from COVID-19. Where HLA class I and class II types were available, the types were taken from metadata supplied by the sample provider, not from assay-based typing. The repertoires were released in a freely available public database meant as a resource for research on the immune response to SARS-CoV-2. The material from the prospective study consisted of cDNA or gDNA derived from T cells, B-cell-depleted T cells, or PBMCs. Samples came from the ongoing ImmuneRACE study (first 160 participants) plus 1,254 subjects from 6 global collaborators. Beyond this particular receptor, the publication reports: How much clinical and demographic metadata was included differed by source and by participant, and the metadata was provided uncurated.

Collaborating institutions collected whole blood in K2EDTA tubes following their own protocols. For TCRbeta analysis, collaborators shipped samples as frozen whole blood, isolated PBMCs, or DNA extracted from either of those sample types. Germline trimming amounts to 4 bases on V and 2 bases on J, with 6 as the count of junction bases outside the gene matches. As encoded in the germline V gene (reference sequence), CDR1 is SGHNT while CDR2 is YYREEE. Counted from cysteine to phenylalanine, this CDR3 has 15 amino acids. The read is trimmed to its CDR3 DNA, 45 bases read in frame from base 1. Comments on this clone: Its antigen specificity is not known. No base qualities exist here, and no much larger clone lies one base off it.

TCRbeta CDR3 regions were amplified from genomic DNA using the immunoSEQ Assay, a bias-controlled multiplex PCR. The study's own analysis went as follows. Within the assay, amplification of reference gene primers was used to estimate how many nucleated cells each sample contained. Sequence reads were collapsed and filtered to measure the absolute abundance of every unique TCRbeta CDR3 rearrangement. For each sample, productive Simpson clonality was calculated as the square root of Simpson's diversity index over productive rearrangements. What TCRdb holds here is the immuneACCESS table cut down to in-frame rearrangements. Part of the clones is not present; checked against another copy, under half of the missing clones reflect an unresolved V gene, and the others are unexplained. Clonal size and the V and J genes are those of that table, whereas D and trimming came from the DNA. This sample has about 80,000 clones in its table, and over 75% of those were observed once. Together, the top ten hold approximately 9.1% of the sample.

Sequencing was performed on peripheral blood. The sequence derives from a human donor in a cohort sampled during active COVID-19. Here the chain combines TRBV5-4 and TRBJ2-3, and 8 junction bases match TRBD1. CDR3 reads: CASSDRDRFTDTQYF. Read as DNA, the sequence is TGTGCCAGCAGCGACCGGGACAGGTTCACAGATACGCAGTATTTT. This CDR3, with the reference TRBV5-4 and TRBJ2-3 proteins standing in past its ends, gives the full variable domain ETGVTQSPTHLIKTRGQQVTLRCSSQSGHNTVSWYQQALGQGPQFIFQYYREEENGRGNFPPRFSGLQFPNYSSELNVNALELDDSALYLCASSDRDRFTDTQYFGPGTRLTVL.